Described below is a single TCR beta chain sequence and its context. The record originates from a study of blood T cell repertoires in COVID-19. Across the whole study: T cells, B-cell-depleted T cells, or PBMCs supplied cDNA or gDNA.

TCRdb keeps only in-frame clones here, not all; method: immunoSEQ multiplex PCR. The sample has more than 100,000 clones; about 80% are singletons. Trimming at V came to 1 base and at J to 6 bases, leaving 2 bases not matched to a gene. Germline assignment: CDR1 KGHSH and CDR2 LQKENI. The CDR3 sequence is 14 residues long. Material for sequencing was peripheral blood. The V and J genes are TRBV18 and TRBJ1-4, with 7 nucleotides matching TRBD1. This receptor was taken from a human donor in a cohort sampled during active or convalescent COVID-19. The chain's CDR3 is CASSPLGTDEKLFF. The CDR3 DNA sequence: TGTGCCAGCTCACCACTTGGGACAGATGAAAAACTGTTTTTT.